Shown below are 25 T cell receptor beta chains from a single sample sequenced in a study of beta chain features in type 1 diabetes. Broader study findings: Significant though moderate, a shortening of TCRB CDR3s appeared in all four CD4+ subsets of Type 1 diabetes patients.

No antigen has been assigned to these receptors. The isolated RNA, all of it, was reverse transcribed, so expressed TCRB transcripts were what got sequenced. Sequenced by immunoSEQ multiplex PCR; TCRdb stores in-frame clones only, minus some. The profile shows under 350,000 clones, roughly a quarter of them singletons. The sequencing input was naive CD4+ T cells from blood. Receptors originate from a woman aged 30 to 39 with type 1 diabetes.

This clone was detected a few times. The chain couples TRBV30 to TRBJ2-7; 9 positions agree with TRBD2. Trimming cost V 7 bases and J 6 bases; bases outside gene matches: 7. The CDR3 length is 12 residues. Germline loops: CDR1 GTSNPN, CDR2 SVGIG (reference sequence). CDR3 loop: CALRRGGLEQYF. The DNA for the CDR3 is TGTGCCTTACGGCGGGGGGGCCTCGAGCAGTACTTC.

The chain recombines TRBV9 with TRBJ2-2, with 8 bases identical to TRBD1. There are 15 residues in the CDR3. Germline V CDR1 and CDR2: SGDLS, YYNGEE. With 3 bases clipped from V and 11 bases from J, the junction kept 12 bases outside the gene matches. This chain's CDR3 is CASSALNPSGGELFF. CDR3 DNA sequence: TGTGCCAGCAGCGCCCTAAACCCTTCAGGGGGCGAGCTGTTTTTT.

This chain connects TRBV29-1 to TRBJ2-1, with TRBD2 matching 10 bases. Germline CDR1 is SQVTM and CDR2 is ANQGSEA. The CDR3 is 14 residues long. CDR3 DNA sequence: TGCAGGGCTCTAGCGGGAGCTTCCCCTAATGAGCAGTTCTTC. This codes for CRALAGASPNEQFF.

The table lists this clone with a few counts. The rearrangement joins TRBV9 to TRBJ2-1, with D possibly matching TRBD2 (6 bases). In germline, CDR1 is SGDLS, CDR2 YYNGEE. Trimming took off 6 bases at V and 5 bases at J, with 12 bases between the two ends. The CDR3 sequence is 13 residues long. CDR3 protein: CASNAVADNEQFF. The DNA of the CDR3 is TGTGCCAGCAATGCGGTAGCGGACAATGAGCAGTTCTTC. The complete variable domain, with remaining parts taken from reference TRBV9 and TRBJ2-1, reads DSGVTQTPKHLITATGQRVTLRCSPRSGDLSVYWYQQSLDQGLQFLIQYYNGEERAKGNILERFSAQQFPDLHSELNLSSLELGDSALYFCASNAVADNEQFFGPGTRLTVL.

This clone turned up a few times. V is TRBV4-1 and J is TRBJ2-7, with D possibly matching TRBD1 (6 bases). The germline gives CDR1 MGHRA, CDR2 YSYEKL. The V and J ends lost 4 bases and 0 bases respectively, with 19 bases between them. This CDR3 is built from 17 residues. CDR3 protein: CASSPIRTANPSYEQYF. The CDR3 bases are TGCGCCAGCAGCCCGATAAGGACAGCAAACCCCTCCTACGAGCAGTACTTC.

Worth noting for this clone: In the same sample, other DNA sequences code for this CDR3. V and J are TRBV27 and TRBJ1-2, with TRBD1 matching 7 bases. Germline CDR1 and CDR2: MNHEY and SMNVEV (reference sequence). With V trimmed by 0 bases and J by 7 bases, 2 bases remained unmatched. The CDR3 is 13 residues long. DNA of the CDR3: TGTGCCAGCAGTTTATCAGGGGGCATTGGCTACACCTTC. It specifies CASSLSGGIGYTF.

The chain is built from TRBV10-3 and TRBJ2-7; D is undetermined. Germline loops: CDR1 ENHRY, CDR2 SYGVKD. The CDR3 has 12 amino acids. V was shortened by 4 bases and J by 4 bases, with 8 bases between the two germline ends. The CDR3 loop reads CAISVDSYEQYF. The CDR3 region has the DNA TGTGCCATCAGTGTTGACTCGTACGAGCAGTACTTC.

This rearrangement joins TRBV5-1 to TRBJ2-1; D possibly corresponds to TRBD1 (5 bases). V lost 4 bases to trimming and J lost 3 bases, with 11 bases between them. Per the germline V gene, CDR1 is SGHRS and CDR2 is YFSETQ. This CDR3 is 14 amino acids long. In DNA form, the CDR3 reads TGCGCCAGCAGCCCGGACAACAACTACAATGAGCAGTTCTTC. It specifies CASSPDNNYNEQFF.

CDR3 amino acids: CASGAGPTYEQYF. CDR3 sequence (DNA): TGTGCCAGCGGCGCGGGGCCTACCTACGAGCAGTACTTC. The genes are TRBV7-9 and TRBJ2-7; TRBD2 is a possible D gene (6 bases). With 8 bases removed from V and 2 bases from J, the gap between germline ends came to 13 bases. The CDR3 is 13 residues long. Per the germline V gene, CDR1 is SEHNR and CDR2 is FQNEAQ (reference sequence).

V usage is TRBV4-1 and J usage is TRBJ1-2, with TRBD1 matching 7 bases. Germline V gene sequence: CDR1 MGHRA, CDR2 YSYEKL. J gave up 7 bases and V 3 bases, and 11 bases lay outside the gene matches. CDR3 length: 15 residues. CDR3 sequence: CASSQDLDRDLGYTF. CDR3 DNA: TGCGCCAGCAGCCAGGACCTCGACAGGGACCTTGGCTACACCTTC.

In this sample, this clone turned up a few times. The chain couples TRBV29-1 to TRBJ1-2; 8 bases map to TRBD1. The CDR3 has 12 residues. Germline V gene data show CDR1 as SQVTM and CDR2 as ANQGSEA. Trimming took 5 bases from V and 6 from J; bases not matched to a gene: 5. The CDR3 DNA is TGCAGCGTTTCAGACAGGGGAGATGGCTACACCTTC. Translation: CSVSDRGDGYTF.

CDR3: CASSLFRRGGEQFF. The CDR3 bases are TGCGCCAGCAGCTTATTCCGTCGTGGAGGAGAGCAGTTCTTC. V usage is TRBV5-1 and J usage is TRBJ2-1, with a tentative D call TRBD2 (5 bases). The CDR3 contains 14 residues. V shed 2 bases and J shed 10 bases, with 16 bases lying between them. Germline lookup yields CDR1 SGHRS and CDR2 YFSETQ. Full variable domain (rest looked up from reference TRBV5-1 and TRBJ2-1): KAGVTQTPRYLIKTRGQQVTLSCSPISGHRSVSWYQQTPGQGLQFLFEYFSETQRNKGNFPGRFSGRQFSNSRSEMNVSTLELGDSALYLCASSLFRRGGEQFFGPGTRLTVL.

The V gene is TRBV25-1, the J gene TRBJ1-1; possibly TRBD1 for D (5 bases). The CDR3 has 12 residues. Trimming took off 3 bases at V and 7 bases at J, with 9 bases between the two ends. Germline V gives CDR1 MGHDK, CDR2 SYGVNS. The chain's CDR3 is CASSEGGVEAFF. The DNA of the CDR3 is TGTGCCAGCAGTGAGGGGGGTGTTGAAGCTTTCTTT.

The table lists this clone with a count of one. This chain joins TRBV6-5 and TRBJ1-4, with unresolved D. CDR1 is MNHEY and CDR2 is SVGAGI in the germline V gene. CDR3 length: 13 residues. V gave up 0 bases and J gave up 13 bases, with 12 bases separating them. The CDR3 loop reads CASSYSVGLRLFF. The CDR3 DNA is TGTGCCAGCAGTTACTCGGTCGGGTTGAGACTGTTTTTT.

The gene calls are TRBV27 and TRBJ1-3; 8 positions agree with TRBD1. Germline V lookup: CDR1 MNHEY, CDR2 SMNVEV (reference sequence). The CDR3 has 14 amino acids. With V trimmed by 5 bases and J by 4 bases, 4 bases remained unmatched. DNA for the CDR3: TGTGCCAGCAGTGCAGGGGGCTCCGGAAACACCATATATTTT. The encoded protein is CASSAGGSGNTIYF.

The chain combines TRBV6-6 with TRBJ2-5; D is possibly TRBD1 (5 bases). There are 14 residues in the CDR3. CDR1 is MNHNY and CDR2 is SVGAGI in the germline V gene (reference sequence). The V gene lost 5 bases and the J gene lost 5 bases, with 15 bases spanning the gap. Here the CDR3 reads CASSDVGAGETQYF. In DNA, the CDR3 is TGTGCCAGCAGTGATGTCGGAGCAGGGGAGACCCAGTACTTC.

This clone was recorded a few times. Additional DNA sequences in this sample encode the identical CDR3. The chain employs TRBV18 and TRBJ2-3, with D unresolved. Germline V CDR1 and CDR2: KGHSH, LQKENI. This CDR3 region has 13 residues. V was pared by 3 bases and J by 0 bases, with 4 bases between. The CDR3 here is CASSPPSTDTQYF. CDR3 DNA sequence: TGTGCCAGCTCACCCCCTAGCACAGATACGCAGTATTTT.

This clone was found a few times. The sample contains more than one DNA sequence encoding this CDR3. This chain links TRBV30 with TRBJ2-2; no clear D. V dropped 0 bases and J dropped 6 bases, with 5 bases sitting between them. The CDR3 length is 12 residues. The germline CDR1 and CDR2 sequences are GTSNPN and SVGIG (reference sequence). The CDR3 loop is CAWSVRAGELFF. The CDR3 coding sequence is TGTGCCTGGAGTGTACGGGCCGGGGAGCTGTTTTTT. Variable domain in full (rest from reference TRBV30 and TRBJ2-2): SQTIHQWPATLVQPVGSPLSLECTVEGTSNPNLYWYRQAAGRGLQLLFYSVGIGQISSEVPQNLSASRPQDRQFILSSKKLLLSDSGFYLCAWSVRAGELFFGEGSRLTVL.

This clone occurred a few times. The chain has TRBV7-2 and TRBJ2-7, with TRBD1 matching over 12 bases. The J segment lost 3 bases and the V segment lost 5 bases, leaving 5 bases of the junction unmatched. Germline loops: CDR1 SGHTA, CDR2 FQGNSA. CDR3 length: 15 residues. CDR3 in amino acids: CASSPGTGGYYEQYF. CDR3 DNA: TGTGCCAGCAGCCCCGGGACAGGGGGCTACTACGAGCAGTACTTC.

CDR3 residues: CAISVDRGYKETQYF. The CDR3 DNA follows: TGTGCCATCAGTGTGGACAGGGGCTATAAAGAGACCCAGTACTTC. V and J are TRBV10-3 and TRBJ2-5, with 9 bases matching TRBD1. The germline V gene encodes CDR1 ENHRY and CDR2 SYGVKD. This CDR3 spans 15 amino acids. V was pared by 4 bases and J by 3 bases, with 6 bases of the junction left unmatched.

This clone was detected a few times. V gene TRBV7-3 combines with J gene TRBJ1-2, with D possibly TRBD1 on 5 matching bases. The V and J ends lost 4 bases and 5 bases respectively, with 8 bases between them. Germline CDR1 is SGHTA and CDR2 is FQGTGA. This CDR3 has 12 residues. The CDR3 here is CASSSTVYGYTF. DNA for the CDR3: TGTGCCAGCAGCTCGACAGTATATGGCTACACCTTC. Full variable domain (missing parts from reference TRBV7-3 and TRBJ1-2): GAGVSQTPSNKVTEKGKYVELRCDPISGHTALYWYRQSLGQGPEFLIYFQGTGAADDSGLPNDRFFAVRPEGSVSTLKIQRTERGDSAVYLCASSSTVYGYTFGSGTRLTVV.

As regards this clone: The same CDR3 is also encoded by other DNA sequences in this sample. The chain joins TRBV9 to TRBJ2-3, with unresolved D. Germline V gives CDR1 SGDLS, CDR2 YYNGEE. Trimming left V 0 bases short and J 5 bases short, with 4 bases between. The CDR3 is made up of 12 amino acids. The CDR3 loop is CASSVAVDTQYF. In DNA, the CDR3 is TGTGCCAGCAGCGTAGCCGTAGATACGCAGTATTTT.

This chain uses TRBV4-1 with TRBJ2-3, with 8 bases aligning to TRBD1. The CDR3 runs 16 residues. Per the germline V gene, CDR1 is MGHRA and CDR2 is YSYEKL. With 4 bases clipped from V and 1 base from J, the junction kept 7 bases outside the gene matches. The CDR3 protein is CASSRTGQGGTDTQYF. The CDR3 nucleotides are TGCGCCAGCAGCCGGACAGGACAGGGCGGCACAGATACGCAGTATTTT.

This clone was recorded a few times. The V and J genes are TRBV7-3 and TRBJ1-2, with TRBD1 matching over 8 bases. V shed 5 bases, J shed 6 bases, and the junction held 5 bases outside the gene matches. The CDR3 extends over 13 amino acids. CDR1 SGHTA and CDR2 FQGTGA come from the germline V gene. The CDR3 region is CASSTGTGDGYTF. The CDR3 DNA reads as TGTGCCAGCAGCACCGGGACAGGCGATGGCTACACCTTC. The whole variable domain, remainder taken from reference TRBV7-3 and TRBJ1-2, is GAGVSQTPSNKVTEKGKYVELRCDPISGHTALYWYRQSLGQGPEFLIYFQGTGAADDSGLPNDRFFAVRPEGSVSTLKIQRTERGDSAVYLCASSTGTGDGYTFGSGTRLTVV.

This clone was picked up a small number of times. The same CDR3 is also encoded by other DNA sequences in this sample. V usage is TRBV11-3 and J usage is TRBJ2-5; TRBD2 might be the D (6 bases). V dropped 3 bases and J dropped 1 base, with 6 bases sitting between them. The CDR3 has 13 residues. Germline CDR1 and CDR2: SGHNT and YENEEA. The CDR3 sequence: CASSLGLQETQYF. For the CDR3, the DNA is TGTGCCAGCAGCTTGGGACTCCAAGAGACCCAGTACTTC. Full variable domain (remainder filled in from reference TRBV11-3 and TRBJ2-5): EAGVVQSPRYKIIEKKQPVAFWCNPISGHNTLYWYLQNLGQGPELLIRYENEEAVDDSQLPKDRFSAERLKGVDSTLKIQPAELGDSAVYLCASSLGLQETQYFGPGTRLLVL.